A selection of T cell receptor beta chains follows, all from one sample in a study of cytotoxic CD8 clonotypes in ibrutinib-treated CLL. The assay was immunoSEQ multiplex PCR, and TCRdb's table has in-frame clones only and misses some. This sample carries some 150,000 clones, approximately 75% of them seen once, and the ten largest clones take 25% to 30%. This specimen was PBMCs, taken after 12 months of ibrutinib treatment. These receptors came from a human donor with chronic lymphocytic leukemia. CDR3s include the opening cysteine and the closing phenylalanine or tryptophan. The D gene is left open where the match is weak. Expanded clones are given a class, and other clones once, few, many or no size at all.

D gene	clone size	V gene	J gene	CDR3 DNA	CDR3 protein
NA	NA	TRBV6-5	TRBJ1-4	TGTGCCAGCGGTTTTCGACAGAATGAAAAACTGTTTTTT	CASGFRQNEKLFF
NA	NA	TRBV6-1	TRBJ1-5	TGTGCCAGCAGTGAAGGACCACAGATCAATCAGCCCCAGCATTTT	CASSEGPQINQPQHF
NA	NA	TRBV7-2	TRBJ2-7	TGTGCCAGCAGCTTCACGGGCGGGTATGTAGAGCAGTACTTC	CASSFTGGYVEQYF
NA	NA	TRBV4-3	TRBJ1-3	TGCGCCAGCAGCCAAGGCGAGGCAATCTCTGGAAACACCATATATTTT	CASSQGEAISGNTIYF
NA	NA	TRBV13	TRBJ1-1	TGTGCCAGCAGCTTACCGACCATGAGGGGGGCTGAAGCTTTCTTT	CASSLPTMRGAEAFF
TRBD1	NA	TRBV6-5	TRBJ1-2	TGTGCCAGCAGTTACACAGGACAGGGGTATGGCTACACCTTC	CASSYTGQGYGYTF
NA	many	TRBV27	TRBJ1-2	TGTGCCAGCAGGGTACAGGGCGGGTATGGCTACACCTTC	CASRVQGGYGYTF
NA	NA	TRBV5-4	TRBJ2-2	TGTGCCAGCAGCTCCCCGACCGTCGCCGGGGAGCTGTTTTTT	CASSSPTVAGELFF
TRBD1	NA	TRBV28	TRBJ1-2	TGTGCCAGCAGTTCTCCTCCACAGGGGAGCTATGGCTACACCTTC	CASSSPPQGSYGYTF
TRBD1	NA	TRBV5-8	TRBJ1-2	TGTGCCAGCAGCTCCGGCGGGACAGGGGGCCTCTATGGCTACACCTTC	CASSSGGTGGLYGYTF
TRBD1	NA	TRBV2	TRBJ2-5	TGTGCCAGCAGCAGGGGGAGAATCCAAGAGACCCAGTACTTC	CASSRGRIQETQYF
NA	NA	TRBV10-2	TRBJ1-3	TGCGCCAGCAGTGAGGCCCCATTGACCCTCTCTGGAAACACCATATATTTT	CASSEAPLTLSGNTIYF
NA	NA	TRBV5-6	TRBJ2-7	TGTGCCAGCAGCTTTACGTCCCACGAGCAGTACTTC	CASSFTSHEQYF
TRBD1	once	TRBV30	TRBJ2-2	TGTGCCTGGGGTGGACAGGGCACCGGGGAGCTGTTTTTT	CAWGGQGTGELFF
TRBD1	NA	TRBV19	TRBJ1-2	TGTGCCAGTAGATACAACCGGGACAGGGGAAGGCGCTACACCTTC	CASRYNRDRGRRYTF
TRBD1	NA	TRBV5-1	TRBJ2-7	TGCGCCAGCAGTTTACAGGGGGACGAGCAGTACTTC	CASSLQGDEQYF
NA	NA	TRBV9	TRBJ2-3	TGTGCCAGCAGCGTAGGTCCTAGCACAGATACGCAGTATTTT	CASSVGPSTDTQYF
NA	NA	TRBV30	TRBJ1-3	TGTGCCTGGGCCAGACGAGACACCATATATTTT	CAWARRDTIYF
TRBD2	NA	TRBV6-5	TRBJ2-7	TGTGCCACCGCTAGCGGGGGCTCCTACGAGCAGTACTTC	CATASGGSYEQYF
NA	NA	TRBV5-1	TRBJ1-4	TGCGCCAGCAGCTTGGGAGGTGCAACTAATGAAAAACTGTTTTTT	CASSLGGATNEKLFF
NA	few	TRBV19	TRBJ1-2	TGTGCCAGTAGTATTCAGGGGCCCTATGGCTACACCTTC	CASSIQGPYGYTF
NA	NA	TRBV4-1	TRBJ1-5	TGCGCCAGCAGCCAAGATGGGACACACAATCAGCCCCAGCATTTT	CASSQDGTHNQPQHF
NA	NA	TRBV13	TRBJ2-7	TGTGCCAGCAGCTTTCTCTACGAGCAGTACTTC	CASSFLYEQYF
NA	NA	TRBV20-1	TRBJ1-2	TGCAGTGCTAGGGTAGGGTATGGCTACACCTTC	CSARVGYGYTF
TRBD1	NA	TRBV5-4	TRBJ2-7	TGTGCCAGCAGCTTGGGCGGGACAGGGGACGAGCAGTACTTC	CASSLGGTGDEQYF
NA	NA	TRBV7-2	TRBJ2-4	TGTGCCAGCAGCTTAGGAACGAGAGACATTCAGTACTTC	CASSLGTRDIQYF
TRBD1	NA	TRBV7-9	TRBJ2-4	TGTGCCAGCAGCCATTCAACAGGGGGGAACATTCAGTACTTC	CASSHSTGGNIQYF
TRBD1	NA	TRBV4-1	TRBJ2-4	TGCGCCAGCAGCCAAAGGGGACAGGGGTTAGCCAAAAACATTCAGTACTTC	CASSQRGQGLAKNIQYF
TRBD2	NA	TRBV7-2	TRBJ2-3	TGTGCCAGCAGCTCCGAGCGGGGCTTAGATACGCAGTATTTT	CASSSERGLDTQYF
NA	once	TRBV7-2	TRBJ2-7	TGTGCCAGCAGCTTAGGGGTTGTGGGAGTTCCTAACTTCTACGAGCAGTACTTC	CASSLGVVGVPNFYEQYF
TRBD1	NA	TRBV2	TRBJ2-7	TGTGCCAGCAGTGAAACAGGGGTATCCTACGAGCAGTACTTC	CASSETGVSYEQYF
TRBD1	few	TRBV5-1	TRBJ1-4	TGCGCCAGCAGCGTAGAGACAGGGAGTAATGAAAAACTGTTTTTT	CASSVETGSNEKLFF
NA	NA	TRBV5-1	TRBJ2-5	TGCGCCAGCAGCTTGCTGGGGGCAGAGACCCAGTACTTC	CASSLLGAETQYF
NA	NA	TRBV11-2	TRBJ1-1	TGTGCCAGCAGCCACAGAGTAGCTTTCTTT	CASSHRVAFF
NA	NA	TRBV5-8	TRBJ1-3	TGTGCCACTCCGAGGCAAGATCCCCTAGAGAGCTCTGGAAACACCATATATTTT	CATPRQDPLESSGNTIYF
TRBD2	NA	TRBV9	TRBJ2-1	TGTGCCAGCAGCGTGACTAGCGGGAGTTACTACAATGAGCAGTTCTTC	CASSVTSGSYYNEQFF
NA	NA	TRBV7-6	TRBJ2-3	TGTGCCAGCAGCTTAGCAGGGCCAGATACGCAGTATTTT	CASSLAGPDTQYF
NA	few	TRBV21-1	TRBJ2-7	TGTGCCAGCAGCTCTCGGGACAGATACTACGAGCAGTACTTC	CASSSRDRYYEQYF
TRBD1	NA	TRBV5-1	TRBJ2-7	TGCGCCAGCAGCCGTATGACAGGGACAGGACTCTCCTACGAGCAGTACTTC	CASSRMTGTGLSYEQYF
NA	NA	TRBV6-5	TRBJ2-1	TGTGCCAGCAGTTTAGGGGGTTCAGTCAATGAGCAGTTCTTC	CASSLGGSVNEQFF
NA	NA	TRBV5-5	TRBJ2-1	TGTGCCAGCAGCTTTACCCAGGGGGGAAATGAGCAGTTCTTC	CASSFTQGGNEQFF
NA	NA	TRBV18	TRBJ2-3	TGTGCCAGCTCACCGGGAACAGATACGCAGTATTTT	CASSPGTDTQYF
NA	NA	TRBV30	TRBJ1-1	TGTGCCTGGAGTGTAATGGTGAACACTGAAGCTTTCTTT	CAWSVMVNTEAFF
TRBD1	NA	TRBV29-1	TRBJ1-2	TGCAGCGTTGAAGAGTGGGGCAGGGGGCCTCATGGCTACACCTTC	CSVEEWGRGPHGYTF
NA	NA	TRBV7-2	TRBJ1-1	TGTGCCAGCAGCCGGGGGGGCGGGCTGGGCACTGAAGCTTTCTTT	CASSRGGGLGTEAFF
NA	NA	TRBV28	TRBJ2-1	TGTGCCAGCAGTCCCATTAGACCCCATCTCAATGAGCAGTTCTTC	CASSPIRPHLNEQFF
NA	NA	TRBV6-6	TRBJ1-6	TGTGCCAGCAGTTACTCGGCCGGTCGAATTTCACCCCTCCACTTT	CASSYSAGRISPLHF